This T cell receptor beta chain was captured by sequencing in a study of blood T cell repertoires in COVID-19. Across the study: The United States, Italy and Spain provided the acute and convalescent COVID-19 samples.

In the study's own analysis: Cell counts per sample came from amplifying reference gene primers. Sequencing was performed with immunoSEQ multiplex PCR; in TCRdb, only in-frame clones are kept and a portion is missing. V, J and clone size derive from that table, while D and trimming were established from the DNA sequence. The top ten hold roughly 0.25% of the sample, which has about 670,000 clones, around 90% seen once. CDR3 length: 21 amino acids. Germline V lookup: CDR1 LNHDA, CDR2 SQIVND (reference sequence). Trimming removed 4 bases from V and 0 bases from J; junction bases left unmatched: 14. The sequence was collected from a woman between 18 and 30 years old with acute or convalescent COVID-19. Sequences were obtained from peripheral blood. The chain recombines TRBV19 with TRBJ2-4, with TRBD2 identical over 14 bases. In DNA form, the CDR3 reads TGTGCCAGTAGTACCACAATCGGACTAGCGGGGGGATTACTAGCCAAAAACATTCAGTACTTC. It codes for CASSTTIGLAGGLLAKNIQYF.